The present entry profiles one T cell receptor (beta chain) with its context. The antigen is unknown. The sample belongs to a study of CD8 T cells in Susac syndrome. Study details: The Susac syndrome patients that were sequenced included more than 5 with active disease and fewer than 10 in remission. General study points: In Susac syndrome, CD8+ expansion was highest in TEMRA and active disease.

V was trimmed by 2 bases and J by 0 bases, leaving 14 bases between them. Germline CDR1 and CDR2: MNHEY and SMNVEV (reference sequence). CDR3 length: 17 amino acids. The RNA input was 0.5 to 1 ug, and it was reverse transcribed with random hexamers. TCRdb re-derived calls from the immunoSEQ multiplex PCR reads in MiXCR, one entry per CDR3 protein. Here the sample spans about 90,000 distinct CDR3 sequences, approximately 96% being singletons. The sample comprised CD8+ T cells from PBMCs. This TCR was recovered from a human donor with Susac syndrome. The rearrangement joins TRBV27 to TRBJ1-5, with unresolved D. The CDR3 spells CASSLKATAYSNQPQHF. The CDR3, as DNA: TGTGCCAGCAGTTTAAAGGCTACAGCTTATAGCAATCAGCCCCAGCATTTT.